What follows are 5 T cell receptor beta chains derived from one specimen sequenced in a study of CD8 T cells in Susac syndrome. It was with random hexamers that about 0.45 to 1 ug RNA was reverse transcribed. MiXCR, applied by TCRdb to the immunoSEQ multiplex PCR reads, yields one record per CDR3 protein. The sample comprises some 130,000 distinct CDR3 sequences, around 93% of which are singletons, and roughly 0.2% rests with the top ten. The specimen was CD8+ T cells from PBMCs. These receptors were taken from a human donor with Susac syndrome.

The J gene is TRBJ1-3, the V gene TRBV2; no reliable D call. The CDR3 is made up of 15 amino acids. In germline, CDR1 is SNHLY, CDR2 FYNNEI. Trimming cost V 4 bases and J 0 bases, with 10 bases left between them. This CDR3 is CASSGRVGSGNTIYF. In DNA, the CDR3 is TGTGCCAGCAGTGGCCGAGTTGGCTCTGGAAACACCATATATTTT.

This chain links TRBV27 with TRBJ1-5; the match to TRBD1 covers 7 bases. The CDR3 spans 13 residues. From germline, CDR1 is MNHEY and CDR2 SMNVEV (reference sequence). V lost 5 bases to trimming and J lost 5 bases; unmatched junction nucleotides: 3. CDR3 protein: CASSRQGYQPQHF. The DNA for the CDR3 is TGTGCCAGCAGTCGACAGGGCTATCAGCCCCAGCATTTT.

This clonotype has just one count. The V and J genes are TRBV30 and TRBJ1-1, with D hard to call. The CDR3 covers 15 residues. Trimming took 0 bases from V and 4 from J, leaving 15 bases between them. Germline-derived CDR1 and CDR2 are GTSNPN and SVGIG (reference sequence). CDR3 bases: TGTGCCTGGAGTGTAGGGCCCTTGTTAGTCACTGAAGCTTTCTTT. It translates to CAWSVGPLLVTEAFF.

The rearrangement uses TRBV10-3 and TRBJ1-1; maybe TRBD1 (5 bases). V was cut by 5 bases and J by 4 bases, with 8 bases left in between. The CDR3 has 12 residues. Germline V lookup: CDR1 ENHRY, CDR2 SYGVKD. The CDR3 region is CAISMGGTEAFF. The CDR3 coding sequence is TGTGCCATCAGTATGGGGGGCACTGAAGCTTTCTTT.

J is TRBJ1-5 and V is TRBV7-6, with D uncertain. This CDR3 is built from 13 residues. CDR1 is SGHVS and CDR2 is FNYEAQ in the germline V gene. The V end was cut by 1 base, the J end by 4 bases, with 5 bases between. The CDR3 loop is CASSLELNQPQHF. CDR3 sequence (DNA): TGTGCCAGCAGCTTAGAGCTAAATCAGCCCCAGCATTTT.